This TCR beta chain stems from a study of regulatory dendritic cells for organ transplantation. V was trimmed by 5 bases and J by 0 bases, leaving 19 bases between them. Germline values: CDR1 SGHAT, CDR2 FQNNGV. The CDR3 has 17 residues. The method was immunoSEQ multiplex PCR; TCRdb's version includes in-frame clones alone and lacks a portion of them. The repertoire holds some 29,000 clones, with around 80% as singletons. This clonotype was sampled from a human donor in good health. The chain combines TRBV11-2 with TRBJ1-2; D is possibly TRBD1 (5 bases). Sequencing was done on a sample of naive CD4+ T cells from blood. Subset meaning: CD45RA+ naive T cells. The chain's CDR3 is CASSRAGGEGANYGYTF. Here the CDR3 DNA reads TGTGCCAGCAGCCGGGCCGGCGGGGAAGGGGCTAACTATGGCTACACCTTC.